These T cell receptor beta chains were read from a single sample in a study of blood T cell repertoires in COVID-19. Clones were read by immunoSEQ multiplex PCR, and TCRdb kept only the in-frame ones, dropping some. The table shows 110,000 to 150,000 clones, with under 90% occurring only once. Sequences were obtained from peripheral blood. The receptors shown here come from a woman of 80 years or more in a cohort sampled during active or convalescent COVID-19. Both conserved end residues are part of each CDR3. D genes are given only for firm matches. Some rows mark clone size as missing; the rest say once, few, many or name a class of expanded clone.

v_gene	abundance	j_gene	d_gene	CDR3aa	CDR3nt
TRBV5-1	.	TRBJ2-5	TRBD2	CASTGLAGTFETQYF	TGCGCCAGCACCGGACTAGCGGGGACGTTTGAGACCCAGTACTTC
TRBV24-1	.	TRBJ2-1	.	CATSDPLAATTYNEQFF	TGTGCCACCAGTGACCCTCTAGCCGCCACTACGTACAATGAGCAGTTCTTC
TRBV7-8	once	TRBJ1-4	.	CASSLLGEVFF	TGTGCCAGCAGCCTACTTGGGGAGGTGTTTTTT
TRBV2	few	TRBJ1-1	.	CASSGKWGVNTEAFF	TGTGCCAGCAGTGGCAAATGGGGGGTGAACACTGAAGCTTTCTTT
TRBV6-2/TRBV6-3	.	TRBJ2-2	.	CASSYGLQLAGELFF	TGTGCCAGCAGTTACGGTCTGCAGCTAGCCGGGGAGCTGTTTTTT
TRBV27	once	TRBJ1-2	.	CASSLYPGLDGYTF	TGTGCCAGCAGTTTGTATCCGGGATTGGATGGCTACACCTTC
TRBV5-1	.	TRBJ2-3	TRBD2	CASRGGEGGRGDTQYF	TGCGCCAGCAGGGGAGGGGAAGGCGGGCGGGGAGATACGCAGTATTTT
TRBV6-5	.	TRBJ1-1	TRBD1	CASRGQGRRGTEAFF	TGTGCCAGCAGGGGACAGGGGCGACGTGGCACTGAAGCTTTCTTT
TRBV7-8	.	TRBJ1-1	.	CASNLRGGRNTEAFF	TGTGCCAGCAACCTTAGGGGGGGCCGTAACACTGAAGCTTTCTTT
TRBV28	.	TRBJ2-5	TRBD1	CASSPQGFQETQYF	TGTGCCAGCAGTCCACAGGGGTTTCAAGAGACCCAGTACTTC
TRBV18	.	TRBJ2-7	TRBD1	CASSGQDAYEQYF	TGTGCCAGCTCGGGACAGGACGCCTACGAGCAGTACTTC
TRBV30	.	TRBJ1-1	TRBD1	CAWSPGQGGTEAFF	TGTGCCTGGAGCCCCGGACAGGGGGGCACTGAAGCTTTCTTT
TRBV28	.	TRBJ2-4	TRBD1	CASSEDRGGDIQYF	TGTGCCAGCAGTGAGGACAGGGGCGGGGACATTCAGTACTTC
TRBV5-1	.	TRBJ1-2	TRBD1	CASSLADRENGYTF	TGCGCCAGCAGCTTGGCCGACAGGGAGAATGGCTACACCTTC
TRBV19	few	TRBJ1-1	TRBD1	CASSFRTGGLGTEAFF	TGTGCCAGTAGTTTCCGGACAGGGGGGCTGGGCACTGAAGCTTTCTTT
TRBV7-2	.	TRBJ2-6	.	CASSLYDTSGANVLTF	TGTGCCAGCAGCCTATATGACACCTCTGGGGCCAACGTCCTGACTTTC
TRBV9	.	TRBJ2-5	.	CASSVFGQQETQYF	TGTGCCAGCAGCGTGTTCGGACAGCAAGAGACCCAGTACTTC
TRBV7-8	.	TRBJ2-1	.	CASSPGEQFF	TGTGCCAGCAGCCCGGGTGAGCAGTTCTTC
TRBV2	.	TRBJ1-4	.	CASSGRGGEKLFF	TGTGCCAGCAGTGGTAGGGGGGGTGAAAAACTGTTTTTT
TRBV7-3	.	TRBJ2-1	.	CASSFRTGDEQFF	TGTGCCAGCAGCTTCCGGACTGGAGATGAGCAGTTCTTC
TRBV2	.	TRBJ1-1	TRBD1	CASGLRQGANTEAFF	TGTGCCAGCGGTCTTCGACAGGGGGCGAACACTGAAGCTTTCTTT
TRBV7-9	.	TRBJ1-2	.	CASSRAAGSRNYGYTF	TGTGCCAGCAGCCGGGCCGCGGGCAGTAGAAACTATGGCTACACCTTC
TRBV3-1/TRBV3-2	once	TRBJ1-2	.	CASSEQESAGYTF	TGTGCCAGCAGCGAACAGGAGAGTGCTGGCTACACCTTC
TRBV29-1	.	TRBJ2-1	.	CSGVIGGYNEQFF	TGCAGCGGAGTAATCGGGGGATACAATGAGCAGTTCTTC
TRBV23-1	.	TRBJ2-5	TRBD1	CASSPGTGRETQYF	TGCGCCAGCAGTCCCGGGACAGGGAGGGAGACCCAGTACTTC
TRBV29-1	.	TRBJ2-7	TRBD1	CSAGGLQGKDPYEQYF	TGCAGCGCTGGCGGCCTACAGGGGAAAGATCCCTACGAGCAGTACTTC
TRBV5-1	.	TRBJ2-1	TRBD1	CASSPGDTGVRNEQFF	TGCGCCAGCAGCCCTGGAGATACAGGGGTCAGGAATGAGCAGTTCTTC
TRBV30	once	TRBJ1-4	.	CAWRPRGANEKLFF	TGTGCCTGGCGACCCCGGGGGGCTAATGAAAAACTGTTTTTT
TRBV15	.	TRBJ2-3	TRBD2	CATSRAPPAGGDTDTQYF	TGTGCCACCAGCAGAGCCCCCCCCGCGGGGGGGGACACAGATACGCAGTATTTT
TRBV19	few	TRBJ1-6	.	CASSPPGSYNSPLHF	TGTGCCAGTAGTCCCCCCGGCTCCTATAATTCACCCCTCCACTTT
TRBV24-1	few	TRBJ2-1	.	CATRSTRNEQFF	TGTGCCACCAGATCAACTCGGAATGAGCAGTTCTTC
TRBV27	.	TRBJ2-7	.	CASSLRSTVSYGQYF	TGTGCCAGCAGTTTAAGAAGTACTGTATCCTACGGGCAGTACTTC
TRBV7-9	.	TRBJ1-4	TRBD1	CASSPGQGIVTNEKLFF	TGTGCCAGCAGCCCGGGACAGGGAATTGTAACTAATGAAAAACTGTTTTTT
TRBV2	.	TRBJ2-1	TRBD2	CASSPLAGGDNEQFF	TGTGCCAGCAGCCCCCTGGCGGGGGGAGACAATGAGCAGTTCTTC
TRBV12-5	.	TRBJ1-2	.	CASGLAGQRWIHYGYTF	TGTGCTAGTGGTTTGGCTGGACAGCGATGGATACACTATGGCTACACCTTC
TRBV6-2/TRBV6-3	.	TRBJ2-2	TRBD2	CASSYRLAGQTGELFF	TGTGCCAGCAGTTACCGACTAGCGGGGCAGACCGGGGAGCTGTTTTTT
TRBV4-1	.	TRBJ2-1	.	CASSQEGRLGEQFF	TGCGCCAGCAGCCAAGAGGGGAGGTTGGGTGAGCAGTTCTTC
TRBV5-6	.	TRBJ2-3	.	CASSLGGLGTDTQYF	TGTGCCAGCAGCTTGGGTGGGCTTGGGACAGATACGCAGTATTTT
TRBV18	.	TRBJ1-3	.	CASSRDRMIGNTIYF	TGTGCCAGCTCACGAGACAGGATGATAGGAAACACCATATATTTT
TRBV11-3	few	TRBJ1-1	.	CASSHGGGQNTEAFF	TGTGCCAGCAGCCACGGCGGGGGGCAGAACACTGAAGCTTTCTTT
TRBV6-5	.	TRBJ1-1	.	CASSPRGILTEAFF	TGTGCCAGCAGTCCACGGGGGATACTCACTGAAGCTTTCTTT
TRBV6-5	.	TRBJ2-4	.	CASSPPGTSNIQYF	TGTGCCAGCAGTCCGCCCGGGACATCAAACATTCAGTACTTC
TRBV19	once	TRBJ1-5	TRBD1	CASSIEAGGKSNQPQHF	TGTGCCAGTAGTATAGAGGCAGGGGGCAAGAGCAATCAGCCCCAGCATTTT
TRBV12-3/TRBV12-4	.	TRBJ1-1	TRBD1	CASSLGTVAFF	TGTGCCAGCAGTCTGGGGACAGTAGCTTTCTTT
TRBV3-1/TRBV3-2	.	TRBJ1-1	.	CASSQEGSVTEAFF	TGTGCCAGCAGCCAAGAAGGGAGTGTCACTGAAGCTTTCTTT
TRBV28	.	TRBJ1-2	.	CASSRQLGYDGYTF	TGTGCCAGCAGCCGACAGCTCGGATATGATGGCTACACCTTC
TRBV7-9	few	TRBJ1-6	.	CASSLVRGSNSPLHF	TGTGCCAGCAGCTTAGTGCGGGGGAGTAATTCACCCCTCCACTTT
TRBV13	.	TRBJ1-4	TRBD1	CASSLMGQGATNEKLFF	TGTGCCAGCAGCCTGATGGGACAGGGAGCAACTAATGAAAAACTGTTTTTT